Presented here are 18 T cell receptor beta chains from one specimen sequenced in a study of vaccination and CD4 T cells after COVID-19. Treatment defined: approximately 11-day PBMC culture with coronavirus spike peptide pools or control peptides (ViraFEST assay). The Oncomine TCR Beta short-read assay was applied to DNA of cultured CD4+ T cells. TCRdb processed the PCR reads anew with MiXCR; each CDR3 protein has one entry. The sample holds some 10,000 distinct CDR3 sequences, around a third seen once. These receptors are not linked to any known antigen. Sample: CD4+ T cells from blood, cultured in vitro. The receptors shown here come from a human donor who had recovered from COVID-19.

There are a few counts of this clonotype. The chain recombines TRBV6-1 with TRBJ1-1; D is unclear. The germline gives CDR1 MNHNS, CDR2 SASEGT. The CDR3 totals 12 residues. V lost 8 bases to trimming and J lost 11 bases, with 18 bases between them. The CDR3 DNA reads TGTGCCAGCTTCGACGGACCCCGGAAGGCTTTCTTT. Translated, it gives CASFDGPRKAFF.

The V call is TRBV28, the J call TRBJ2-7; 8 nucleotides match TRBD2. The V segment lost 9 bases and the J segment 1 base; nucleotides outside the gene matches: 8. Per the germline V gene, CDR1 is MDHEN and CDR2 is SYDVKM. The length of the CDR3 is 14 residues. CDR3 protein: CASKLSGISYEQYF. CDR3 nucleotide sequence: TGTGCCAGTAAGCTTAGCGGGATTTCCTACGAGCAGTACTTC. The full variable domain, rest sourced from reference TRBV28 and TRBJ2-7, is DVKVTQSSRYLVKRTGEKVFLECVQDMDHENMFWYRQDPGLGLRLIYFSYDVKMKEKGDIPEGYSVSREKKERFSLILESASTNQTSMYLCASKLSGISYEQYFGPGTRLTVT.

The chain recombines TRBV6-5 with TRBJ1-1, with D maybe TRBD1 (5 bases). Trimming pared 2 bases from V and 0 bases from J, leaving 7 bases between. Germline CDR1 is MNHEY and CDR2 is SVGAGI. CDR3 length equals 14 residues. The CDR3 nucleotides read TGTGCCAGCAGTTACGAGGGGTTGAACACTGAAGCTTTCTTT. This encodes CASSYEGLNTEAFF.

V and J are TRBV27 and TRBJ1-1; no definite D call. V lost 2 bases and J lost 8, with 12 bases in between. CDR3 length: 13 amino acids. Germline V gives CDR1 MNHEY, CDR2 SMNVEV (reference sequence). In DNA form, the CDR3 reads TGTGCCAGCAGTTTAGGGGTGGCTGGAGAAGCTTTCTTT. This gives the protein CASSLGVAGEAFF.

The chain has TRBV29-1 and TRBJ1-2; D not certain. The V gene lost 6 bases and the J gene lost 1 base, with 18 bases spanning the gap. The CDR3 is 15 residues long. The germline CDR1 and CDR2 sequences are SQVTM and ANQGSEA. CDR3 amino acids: CSVAGLRTHNYGYTF. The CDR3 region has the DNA TGCAGCGTCGCCGGGTTACGAACTCATAACTATGGCTACACCTTC.

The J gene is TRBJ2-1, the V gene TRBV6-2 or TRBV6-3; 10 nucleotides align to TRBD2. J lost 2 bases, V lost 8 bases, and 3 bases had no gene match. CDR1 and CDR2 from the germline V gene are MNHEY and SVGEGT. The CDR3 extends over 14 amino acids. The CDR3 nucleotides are TGTGCCAGCCAACTAGCGGGAACCTACAATGAGCAGTTCTTC. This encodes CASQLAGTYNEQFF.

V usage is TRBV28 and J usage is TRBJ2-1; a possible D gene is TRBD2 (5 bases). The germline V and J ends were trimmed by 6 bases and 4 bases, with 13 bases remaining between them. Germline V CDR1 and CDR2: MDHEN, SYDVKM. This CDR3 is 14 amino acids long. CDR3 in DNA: TGTGCCAGCAGACCTAGCACTACTTACAATGAGCAGTTCTTC. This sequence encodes CASRPSTTYNEQFF.

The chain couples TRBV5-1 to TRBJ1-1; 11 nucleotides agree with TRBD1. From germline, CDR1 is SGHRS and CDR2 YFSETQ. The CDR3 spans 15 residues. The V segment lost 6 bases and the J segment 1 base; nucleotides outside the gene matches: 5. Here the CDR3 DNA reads TGCGCCAGCATTCCGGGACAGGGGGGGAACACTGAAGCTTTCTTT. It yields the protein CASIPGQGGNTEAFF.

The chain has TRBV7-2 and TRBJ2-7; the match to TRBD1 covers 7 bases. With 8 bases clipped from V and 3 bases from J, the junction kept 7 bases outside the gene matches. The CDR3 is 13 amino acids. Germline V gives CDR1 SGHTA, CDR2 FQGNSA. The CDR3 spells CASGKNRGYEQYF. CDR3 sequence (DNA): TGTGCCAGCGGGAAGAACAGGGGCTACGAGCAGTACTTC.

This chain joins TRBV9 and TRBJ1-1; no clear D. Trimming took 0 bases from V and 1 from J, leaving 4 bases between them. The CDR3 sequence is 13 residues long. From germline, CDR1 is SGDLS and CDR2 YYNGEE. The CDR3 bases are TGTGCCAGCAGCGTAGAGGCGAACACTGAAGCTTTCTTT. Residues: CASSVEANTEAFF.

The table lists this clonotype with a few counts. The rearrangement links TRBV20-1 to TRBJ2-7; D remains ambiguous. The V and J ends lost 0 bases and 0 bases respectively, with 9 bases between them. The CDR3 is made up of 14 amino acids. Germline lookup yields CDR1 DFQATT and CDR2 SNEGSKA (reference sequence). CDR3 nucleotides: TGCAGTGCTAGAGATCGTCCTAGCTCCTACGAGCAGTACTTC. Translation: CSARDRPSSYEQYF.

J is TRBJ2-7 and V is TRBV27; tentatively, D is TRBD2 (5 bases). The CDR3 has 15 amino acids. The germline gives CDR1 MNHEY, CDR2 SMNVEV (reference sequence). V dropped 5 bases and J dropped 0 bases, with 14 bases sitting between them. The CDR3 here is CASSPRHTSSYEQYF. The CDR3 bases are TGTGCCAGCAGTCCCCGCCACACTAGCTCCTACGAGCAGTACTTC.

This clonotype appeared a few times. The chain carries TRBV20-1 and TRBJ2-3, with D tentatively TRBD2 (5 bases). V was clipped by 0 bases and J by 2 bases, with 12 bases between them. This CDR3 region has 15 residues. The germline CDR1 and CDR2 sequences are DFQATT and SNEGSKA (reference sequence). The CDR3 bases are TGCAGTGCTAGAGATCCGAGGGTCCACACAGATACGCAGTATTTT. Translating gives CSARDPRVHTDTQYF.

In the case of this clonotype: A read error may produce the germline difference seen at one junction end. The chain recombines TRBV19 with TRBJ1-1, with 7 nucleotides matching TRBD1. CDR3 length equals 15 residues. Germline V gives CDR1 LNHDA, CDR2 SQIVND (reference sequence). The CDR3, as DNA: TGTGCCAGTAGTAGAGTCGACAGGGTGAAGACTGAAGCTTTCTTT. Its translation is CASSRVDRVKTEAFF.

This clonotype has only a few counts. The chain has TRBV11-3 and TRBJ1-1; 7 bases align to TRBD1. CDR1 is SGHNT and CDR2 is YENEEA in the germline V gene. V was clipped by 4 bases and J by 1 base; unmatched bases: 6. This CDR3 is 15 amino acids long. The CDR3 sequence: CASSWSGTENTEAFF. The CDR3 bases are TGTGCCAGCAGCTGGTCCGGGACAGAGAACACTGAAGCTTTCTTT.

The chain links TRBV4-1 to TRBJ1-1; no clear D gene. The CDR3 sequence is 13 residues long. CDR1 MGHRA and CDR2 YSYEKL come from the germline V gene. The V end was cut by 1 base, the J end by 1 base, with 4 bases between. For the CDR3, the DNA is TGCGCCAGCAGCCAAGTACCGAACACTGAAGCTTTCTTT. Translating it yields CASSQVPNTEAFF.

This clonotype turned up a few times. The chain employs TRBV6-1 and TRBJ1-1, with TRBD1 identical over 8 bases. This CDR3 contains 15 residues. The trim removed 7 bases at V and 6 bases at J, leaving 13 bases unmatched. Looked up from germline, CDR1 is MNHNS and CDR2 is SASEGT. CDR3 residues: CASTRGTLGQAEAFF. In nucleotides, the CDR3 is TGTGCCAGCACCAGGGGGACGTTGGGACAGGCTGAAGCTTTCTTT.

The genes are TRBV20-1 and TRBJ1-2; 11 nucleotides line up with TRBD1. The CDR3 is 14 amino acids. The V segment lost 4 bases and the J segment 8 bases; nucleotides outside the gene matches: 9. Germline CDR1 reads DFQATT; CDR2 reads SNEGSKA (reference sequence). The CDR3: CSAKGTGGMWGYTF. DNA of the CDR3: TGCAGTGCTAAGGGGACAGGGGGGATGTGGGGCTACACCTTC.